The TCR beta chain under discussion was sequenced for a study of blood T cell repertoires in COVID-19. Study in general: Sources were T cells, B-cell-depleted T cells, or PBMCs; the material itself was cDNA or gDNA.

The protocol was immunoSEQ multiplex PCR, while the TCRdb copy is restricted to in-frame clones and leaves out a portion. The sample lists 180,000 or so clones, 82% occurring once. Looked up from germline, CDR1 is ENHRY and CDR2 is SYGVKD. CDR3 length: 14 residues. Trimming took 2 bases from V and 4 from J, leaving 11 bases between them. The rearrangement links TRBV10-3 to TRBJ1-2, with D unresolved. This receptor was taken from a human donor with acute or convalescent COVID-19. The donor label of this sample is uncertain. Sequencing input: peripheral blood. The CDR3 protein is CAISEGTTGYGYTF. The CDR3 nucleotides read TGTGCCATCAGTGAGGGAACTACCGGCTATGGCTACACCTTC.